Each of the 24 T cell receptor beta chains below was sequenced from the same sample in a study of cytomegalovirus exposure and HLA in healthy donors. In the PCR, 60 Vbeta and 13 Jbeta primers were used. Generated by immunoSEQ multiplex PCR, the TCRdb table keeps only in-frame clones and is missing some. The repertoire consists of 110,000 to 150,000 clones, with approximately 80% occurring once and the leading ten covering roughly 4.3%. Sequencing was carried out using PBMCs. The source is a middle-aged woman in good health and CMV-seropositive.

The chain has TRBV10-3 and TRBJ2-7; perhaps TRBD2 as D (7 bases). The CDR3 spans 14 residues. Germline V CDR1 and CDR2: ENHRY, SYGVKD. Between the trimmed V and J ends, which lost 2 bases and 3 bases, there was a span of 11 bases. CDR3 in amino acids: CAISERGDNYEQYF. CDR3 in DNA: TGTGCCATCAGTGAGCGGGGGGACAACTACGAGCAGTACTTC.

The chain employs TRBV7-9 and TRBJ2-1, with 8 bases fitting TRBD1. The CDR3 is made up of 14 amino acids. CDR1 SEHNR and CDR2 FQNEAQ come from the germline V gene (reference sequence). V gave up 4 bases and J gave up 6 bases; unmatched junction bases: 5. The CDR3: CASSSRGQGNEQFF. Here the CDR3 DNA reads TGTGCCAGCAGCTCTCGTGGACAGGGCAATGAGCAGTTCTTC.

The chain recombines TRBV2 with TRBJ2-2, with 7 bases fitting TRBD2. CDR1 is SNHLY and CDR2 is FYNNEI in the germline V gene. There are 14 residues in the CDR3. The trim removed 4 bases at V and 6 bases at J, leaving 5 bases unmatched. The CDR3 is CASSGMLAAGELFF. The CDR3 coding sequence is TGTGCCAGCAGTGGTATGCTAGCGGCCGGGGAGCTGTTTTTT.

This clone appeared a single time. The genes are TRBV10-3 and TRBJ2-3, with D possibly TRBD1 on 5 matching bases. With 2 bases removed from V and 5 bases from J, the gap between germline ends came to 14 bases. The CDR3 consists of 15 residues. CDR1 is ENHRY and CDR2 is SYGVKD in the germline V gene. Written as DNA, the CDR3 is TGTGCCATCAGTGAGACTATCGGACAAAGAGATACGCAGTATTTT. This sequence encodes CAISETIGQRDTQYF.

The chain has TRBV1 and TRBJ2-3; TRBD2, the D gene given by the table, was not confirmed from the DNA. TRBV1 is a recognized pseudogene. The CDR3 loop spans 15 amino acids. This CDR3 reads CTSSHHGLASDTQYF. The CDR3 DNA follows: TGCACCAGCAGCCATCACGGACTAGCCTCAGATACGCAGTATTTT.

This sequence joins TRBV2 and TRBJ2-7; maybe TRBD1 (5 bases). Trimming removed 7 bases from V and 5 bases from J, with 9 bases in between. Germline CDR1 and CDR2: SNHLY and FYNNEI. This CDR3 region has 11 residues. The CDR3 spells CASKGFHEQYF. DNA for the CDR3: TGTGCCAGCAAGGGGTTCCACGAGCAGTACTTC.

The chain's CDR3 is CASSLSASEVTDTQYF. The DNA for the CDR3 is TGTGCCAGCAGTTTATCCGCTAGCGAGGTCACAGATACGCAGTATTTT. The chain couples TRBV28 to TRBJ2-3; D might be TRBD2 (6 bases). V was trimmed by 1 base and J by 2 bases, leaving 13 bases between them. The CDR3 contains 16 residues. Germline assignment: CDR1 MDHEN and CDR2 SYDVKM.

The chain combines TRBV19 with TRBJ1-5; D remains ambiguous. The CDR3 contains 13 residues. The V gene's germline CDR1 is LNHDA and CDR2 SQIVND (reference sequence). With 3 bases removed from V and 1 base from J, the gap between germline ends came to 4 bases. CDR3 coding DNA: TGTGCCAGTAGTATGGGCAGCAATCAGCCCCAGCATTTT. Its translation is CASSMGSNQPQHF.

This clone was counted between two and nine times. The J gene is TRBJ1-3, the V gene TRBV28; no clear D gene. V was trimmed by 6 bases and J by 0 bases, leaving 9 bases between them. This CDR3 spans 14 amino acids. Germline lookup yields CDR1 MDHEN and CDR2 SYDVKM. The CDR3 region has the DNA TGTGCCAGCAGAGCGGATTACTCTGGAAACACCATATATTTT. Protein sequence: CASRADYSGNTIYF.

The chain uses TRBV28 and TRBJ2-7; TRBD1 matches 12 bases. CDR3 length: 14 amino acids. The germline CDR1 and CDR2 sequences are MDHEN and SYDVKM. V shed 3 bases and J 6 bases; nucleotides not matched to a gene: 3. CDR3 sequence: CASSLGQGAVEQYF. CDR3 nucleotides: TGTGCCAGCAGTTTGGGACAGGGGGCCGTCGAGCAGTACTTC.

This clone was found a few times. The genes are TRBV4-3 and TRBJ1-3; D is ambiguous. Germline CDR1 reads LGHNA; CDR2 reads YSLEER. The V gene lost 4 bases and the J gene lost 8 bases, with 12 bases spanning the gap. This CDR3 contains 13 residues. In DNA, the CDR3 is TGCGCCAGCAGCCGGTTTATCGAGGACACCATATATTTT. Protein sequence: CASSRFIEDTIYF.

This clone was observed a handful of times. The CDR3 reads CASSPGTGGFETEAFF. The CDR3 DNA follows: TGTGCCAGCAGCCCCGGGACAGGGGGTTTTGAAACTGAAGCTTTCTTT. The J gene is TRBJ1-1, the V gene TRBV9; TRBD1 agrees at 11 bases. V shed 4 bases, J shed 5 bases, and the junction held 10 bases outside the gene matches. Per germline, CDR1 SGDLS and CDR2 YYNGEE. The CDR3 has 16 residues.

The CDR3 spells CASSLGHRGQTYEQYF. The CDR3 nucleotides are TGCGCCAGCAGCTTGGGGCACAGGGGGCAGACCTACGAGCAGTACTTC. The chain has TRBV5-1 and TRBJ2-7, with 9 bases aligning to TRBD1. The CDR3 sequence is 16 residues long. Germline V gene sequence: CDR1 SGHRS, CDR2 YFSETQ. The ends lost 0 bases at V and 2 bases at J; junction bases unmatched: 6.

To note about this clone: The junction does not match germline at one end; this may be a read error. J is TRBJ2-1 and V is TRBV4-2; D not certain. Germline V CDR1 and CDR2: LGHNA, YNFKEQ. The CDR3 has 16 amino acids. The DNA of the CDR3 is TGTGCCAGCAGCCATCCGAGACAAAGCTCCTACAGTGAGCAGTTCTTC. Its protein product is CASSHPRQSSYSEQFF.

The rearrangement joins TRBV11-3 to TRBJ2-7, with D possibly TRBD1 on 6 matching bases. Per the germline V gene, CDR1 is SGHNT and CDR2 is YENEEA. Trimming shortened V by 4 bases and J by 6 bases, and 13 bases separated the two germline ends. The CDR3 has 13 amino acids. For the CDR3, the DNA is TGTGCCAGCAGCTCAAACAGGGTTACCGAGCAGTACTTC. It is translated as CASSSNRVTEQYF.

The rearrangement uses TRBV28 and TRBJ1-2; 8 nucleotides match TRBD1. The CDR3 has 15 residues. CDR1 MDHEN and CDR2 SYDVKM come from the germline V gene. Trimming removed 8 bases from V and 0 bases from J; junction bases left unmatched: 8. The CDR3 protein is CASSYAGGSNYGYTF. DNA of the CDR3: TGTGCCAGCTCCTACGCAGGGGGCTCTAACTATGGCTACACCTTC.

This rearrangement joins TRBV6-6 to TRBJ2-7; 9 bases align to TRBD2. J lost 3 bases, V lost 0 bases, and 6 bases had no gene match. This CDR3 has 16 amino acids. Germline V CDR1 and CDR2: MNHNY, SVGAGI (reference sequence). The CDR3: CASSYSASGKGYEQYF. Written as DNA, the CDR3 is TGTGCCAGCAGTTACTCAGCTAGCGGGAAGGGCTACGAGCAGTACTTC.

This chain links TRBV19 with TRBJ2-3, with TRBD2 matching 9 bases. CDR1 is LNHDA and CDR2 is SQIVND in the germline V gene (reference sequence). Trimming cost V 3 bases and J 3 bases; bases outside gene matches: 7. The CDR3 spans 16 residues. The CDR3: CASSIAGGLGTDTQYF. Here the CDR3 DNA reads TGTGCCAGTAGTATTGCGGGAGGGTTAGGGACAGATACGCAGTATTTT. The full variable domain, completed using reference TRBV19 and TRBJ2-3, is DGGITQSPKYLFRKEGQNVTLSCEQNLNHDAMYWYRQDPGQGLRLIYYSQIVNDFQKGDIAEGYSVSREKKESFPLTVTSAQKNPTAFYLCASSIAGGLGTDTQYFGPGTRLTVL.

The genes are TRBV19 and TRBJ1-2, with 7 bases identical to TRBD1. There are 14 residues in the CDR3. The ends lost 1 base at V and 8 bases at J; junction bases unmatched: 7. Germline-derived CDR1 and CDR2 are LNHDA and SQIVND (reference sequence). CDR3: CASSIGIQGGGYTF. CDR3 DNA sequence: TGTGCCAGTAGTATAGGCATACAAGGGGGCGGCTACACCTTC.

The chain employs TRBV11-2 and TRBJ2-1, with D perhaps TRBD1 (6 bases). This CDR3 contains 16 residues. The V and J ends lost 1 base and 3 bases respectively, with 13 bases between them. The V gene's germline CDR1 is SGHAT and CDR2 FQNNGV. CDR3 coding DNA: TGTGCCAGCAGCTTAGCCTCCTGGGGGCTCTACAATGAGCAGTTCTTC. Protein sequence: CASSLASWGLYNEQFF.

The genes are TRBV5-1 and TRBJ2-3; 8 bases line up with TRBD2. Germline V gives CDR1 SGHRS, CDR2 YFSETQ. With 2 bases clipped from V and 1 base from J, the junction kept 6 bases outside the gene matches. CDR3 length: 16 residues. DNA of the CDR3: TGCGCCAGCAGCTTAGGTCGGGGGGGCGGCACAGATACGCAGTATTTT. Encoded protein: CASSLGRGGGTDTQYF.

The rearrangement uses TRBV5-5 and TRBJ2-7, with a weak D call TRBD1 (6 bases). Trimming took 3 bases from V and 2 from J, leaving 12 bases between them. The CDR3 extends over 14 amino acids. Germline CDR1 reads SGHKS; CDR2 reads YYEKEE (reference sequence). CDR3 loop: CASSSSQGPYEQYF. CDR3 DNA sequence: TGTGCCAGCAGCTCCAGCCAGGGGCCCTACGAGCAGTACTTC.

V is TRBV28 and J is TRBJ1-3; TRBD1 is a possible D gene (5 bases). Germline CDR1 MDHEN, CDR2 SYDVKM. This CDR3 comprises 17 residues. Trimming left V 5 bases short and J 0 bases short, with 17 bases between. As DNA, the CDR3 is TGTGCCAGCAGTACGCATTCGGACATGAACTCTGGAAACACCATATATTTT. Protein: CASSTHSDMNSGNTIYF. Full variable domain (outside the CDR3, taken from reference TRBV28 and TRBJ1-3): DVKVTQSSRYLVKRTGEKVFLECVQDMDHENMFWYRQDPGLGLRLIYFSYDVKMKEKGDIPEGYSVSREKKERFSLILESASTNQTSMYLCASSTHSDMNSGNTIYFGEGSWLTVV.

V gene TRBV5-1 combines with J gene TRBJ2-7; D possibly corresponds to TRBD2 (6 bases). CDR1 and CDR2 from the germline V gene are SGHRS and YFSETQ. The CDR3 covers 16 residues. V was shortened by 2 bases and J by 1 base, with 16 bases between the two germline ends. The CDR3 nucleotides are TGCGCCAGCAGCTTACACCGGGACGCGGGGTCCTACGAGCAGTACTTC. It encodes CASSLHRDAGSYEQYF.